This is a list of T cell receptor beta chains from one sample in a study of CD8+ T cells in alopecia areata. Using immunoSEQ multiplex PCR, the repertoire was profiled, and TCRdb retains in-frame clones only, with some absent. The sample carries approximately 160,000 clones, around 59% recorded once. The sample here was CD4+ T cells sorted from blood, taken at week 24, from a patient treated with tofacitinib. These receptors were collected from a human donor with alopecia areata. Each CDR3 is given with its conserved first and last residue. Each record gives: V gene, clone size, J gene, D gene, CDR3 protein, CDR3 DNA. D genes are given only for firm matches. Clone size is shown for a subset of rows, as once, few, many or a class of expanded clone.

V: TRBV6-1; size: .; J: TRBJ2-2; D: .; CDR3: CASSVKAADTGELFF; DNA: TGTGCCAGCAGTGTGAAGGCGGCCGACACCGGGGAGCTGTTTTTT
V: TRBV29-1; size: .; J: TRBJ1-6; D: .; CDR3: CSVRDWDSPLHF; DNA: TGCAGCGTTCGGGATTGGGACTCACCCCTCCACTTT
V: TRBV4-1; size: .; J: TRBJ1-2; D: TRBD1; CDR3: CASSQEGQRSPIGGYTF; DNA: TGCGCCAGCAGCCAAGAGGGACAGCGGAGCCCTATTGGGGGCTACACCTTC
V: TRBV5-1; size: once; J: TRBJ2-3; D: .; CDR3: CASCWNDGADTQYF; DNA: TGCGCCAGCTGCTGGAACGATGGGGCAGATACGCAGTATTTT
V: TRBV15; size: few; J: TRBJ1-1; D: .; CDR3: CATSRAVNTEAFF; DNA: TGTGCCACCAGCAGGGCTGTCAACACTGAAGCTTTCTTT
V: TRBV29-1; size: .; J: TRBJ1-1; D: .; CDR3: CSVGTPNTEAFF; DNA: TGCAGCGTTGGGACACCGAACACTGAAGCTTTCTTT
V: TRBV30; size: .; J: TRBJ2-7; D: .; CDR3: CAWTRPISGLSSAEQYF; DNA: TGTGCCTGGACCCGGCCAATCTCGGGACTCTCGAGCGCCGAGCAGTACTTC
V: TRBV2; size: .; J: TRBJ1-2; D: TRBD1; CDR3: CASSEDRARGGYTF; DNA: TGTGCCAGCAGCGAGGACAGGGCAAGAGGTGGCTACACCTTC
V: TRBV30; size: .; J: TRBJ1-5; D: TRBD1; CDR3: CAGGTGHNQPQHF; DNA: TGTGCCGGCGGGACAGGGCATAATCAGCCCCAGCATTTT
V: TRBV19; size: few; J: TRBJ1-1; D: .; CDR3: CATTPESMNTEAFF; DNA: TGTGCCACTACACCGGAGAGTATGAACACTGAAGCTTTCTTT
V: TRBV9; size: once; J: TRBJ2-7; D: .; CDR3: CASSVTPYEQYF; DNA: TGTGCCAGCAGCGTTACACCCTACGAGCAGTACTTC
V: TRBV7-3; size: .; J: TRBJ2-3; D: TRBD1; CDR3: CASSPLGQSTDTQYF; DNA: TGTGCCAGCAGCCCGCTGGGACAGAGCACAGATACGCAGTATTTT
V: TRBV30; size: once; J: TRBJ1-2; D: .; CDR3: CAWSVSGEGYTF; DNA: TGTGCCTGGAGTGTCTCTGGGGAGGGCTACACCTTC
V: TRBV12-5; size: .; J: TRBJ2-2; D: .; CDR3: CASALSAGELFF; DNA: TGTGCTAGTGCCCTCTCCGCCGGGGAGCTGTTTTTT
V: TRBV4-2; size: .; J: TRBJ2-7; D: .; CDR3: CASSQVGTYEQYF; DNA: TGTGCCAGCAGCCAAGTGGGCACCTACGAGCAGTACTTC
V: TRBV7-7; size: .; J: TRBJ2-1; D: .; CDR3: CASSLGSYNEQFF; DNA: TGTGCCAGCAGCTTAGGGTCCTACAATGAGCAGTTCTTC
V: TRBV5-1; size: .; J: TRBJ2-1; D: .; CDR3: CASSFGRPVNNEQFF; DNA: TGCGCCAGCAGCTTTGGACGGCCGGTTAACAATGAGCAGTTCTTC
V: TRBV6-6; size: few; J: TRBJ2-4; D: .; CDR3: CASSYSILEAKNIQYF; DNA: TGTGCCAGCAGTTACTCGATCCTGGAGGCCAAAAACATTCAGTACTTC
V: TRBV10-3; size: .; J: TRBJ2-3; D: TRBD1; CDR3: CAIGPTGGNTDTQYF; DNA: TGTGCCATCGGCCCGACAGGGGGTAACACAGATACGCAGTATTTT
V: TRBV30; size: .; J: TRBJ1-2; D: .; CDR3: CAWSSGSYGYTF; DNA: TGTGCCTGGAGTTCAGGGAGCTATGGCTACACCTTC
V: TRBV29-1; size: few; J: TRBJ1-4; D: TRBD1; CDR3: CSVGVRQGLGEKLFF; DNA: TGCAGCGTTGGTGTGCGACAGGGACTCGGGGAAAAACTGTTTTTT
V: TRBV29-1; size: .; J: TRBJ1-1; D: TRBD1; CDR3: CSVVYRGTEAFF; DNA: TGCAGCGTTGTGTACAGGGGAACTGAAGCTTTCTTT
V: TRBV7-9; size: .; J: TRBJ2-7; D: .; CDR3: CASSSNGVPYEQYF; DNA: TGTGCCAGCAGCTCGAACGGGGTTCCCTACGAGCAGTACTTC
V: TRBV14; size: once; J: TRBJ1-2; D: .; CDR3: CASSQDRGLRSNYGYTF; DNA: TGTGCCAGCAGCCAAGACAGGGGATTACGCTCCAACTATGGCTACACCTTC
V: TRBV5-1; size: .; J: TRBJ1-5; D: TRBD1; CDR3: CASRRTGDSNQPQHF; DNA: TGCGCCAGCAGACGGACAGGGGATAGCAATCAGCCCCAGCATTTT
V: TRBV27; size: .; J: TRBJ2-7; D: .; CDR3: CASSFTPYEQYF; DNA: TGTGCCAGCAGTTTCACCCCCTACGAGCAGTACTTC
V: TRBV2; size: .; J: TRBJ1-5; D: .; CDR3: CASAGDQPQHF; DNA: TGTGCCAGCGCAGGGGATCAGCCCCAGCATTTT
V: TRBV4-2; size: few; J: TRBJ2-7; D: TRBD1; CDR3: CASSQGQGSSYEQYF; DNA: TGTGCCAGCAGCCAAGGACAGGGGAGCTCCTACGAGCAGTACTTC
V: TRBV15; size: .; J: TRBJ2-5; D: .; CDR3: CATSGRGGDETQYF; DNA: TGTGCCACCAGCGGCCGGGGCGGGGACGAGACCCAGTACTTC
V: TRBV4-2; size: .; J: TRBJ2-2; D: .; CDR3: CASSQDRGIGELFF; DNA: TGTGCCAGCAGCCAAGATAGGGGTATCGGGGAGCTGTTTTTT
V: TRBV7-2; size: few; J: TRBJ2-3; D: TRBD1; CDR3: CASNKNTGADTQYF; DNA: TGTGCCAGCAACAAGAATACAGGGGCAGATACGCAGTATTTT
V: TRBV4-2; size: few; J: TRBJ2-7; D: TRBD1; CDR3: CASSQGPGQNSYEQYF; DNA: TGTGCCAGCAGCCAGGGTCCGGGACAGAACTCCTACGAGCAGTACTTC